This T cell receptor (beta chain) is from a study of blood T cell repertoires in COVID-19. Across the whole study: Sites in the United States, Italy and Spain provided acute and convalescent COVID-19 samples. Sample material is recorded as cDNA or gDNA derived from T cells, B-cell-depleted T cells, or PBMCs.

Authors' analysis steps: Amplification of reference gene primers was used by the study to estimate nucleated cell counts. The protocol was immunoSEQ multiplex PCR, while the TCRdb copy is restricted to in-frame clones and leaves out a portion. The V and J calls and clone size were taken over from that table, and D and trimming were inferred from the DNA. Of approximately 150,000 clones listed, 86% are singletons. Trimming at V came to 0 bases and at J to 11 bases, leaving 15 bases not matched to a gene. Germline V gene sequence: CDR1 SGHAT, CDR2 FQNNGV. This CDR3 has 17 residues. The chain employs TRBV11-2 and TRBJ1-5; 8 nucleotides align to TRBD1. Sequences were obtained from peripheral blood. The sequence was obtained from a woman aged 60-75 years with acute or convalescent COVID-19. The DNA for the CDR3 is TGTGCCAGCAGCTTAGATTCCGGGACAGGTTCGCTCGGGGCCCAGCATTTT. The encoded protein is CASSLDSGTGSLGAQHF.